This TCR beta chain was captured in a study of shared clonotypes between healthy human individuals. Terminally differentiated effector memory CD45RA+ cells were excluded from the naive CD8 cells, which were CD45RO-negative and positively selected for CCR7. The donors were adults (healthy and HIV-negative) with no recent acute infections or vaccinations. Clones were read by immunoSEQ multiplex PCR, and TCRdb kept only the in-frame ones, dropping some. The data contain approximately 2,200,000 clones, roughly 91% of them seen just once; the ten biggest clones take up under 2%. Regarding this clone: The same CDR3 arises from other DNA sequences in this sample as well.

The material sequenced was naive CD8+ T cells from PBMCs. The sequence was obtained from a man aged 18 to 29 in good health. Some clones in this sample may be carry-over from other donors' samples.

The CDR3 protein is CASSLSSGTGSYEQYF. The CDR3 region has the DNA TGTGCCAGCAGTTTATCCTCCGGGACAGGGTCCTACGAGCAGTACTTC. The chain combines TRBV27 with TRBJ2-7; 9 nucleotides agree with TRBD1. Per germline, CDR1 MNHEY and CDR2 SMNVEV (reference sequence). This CDR3 has 16 amino acids. Trimming removed 0 bases from V and 1 base from J; junction bases left unmatched: 4.